The rows below give T cell receptor beta chains drawn from one sample of a study of T-cell reconstitution after alpha-beta-depleted transplantation in children. TCRdb itself ran the PCR reads through MiXCR, one entry per CDR3 protein. The sample has around 410,000 distinct CDR3 sequences; around 9.9% are singletons. Here the sequenced sample was PBMCs from the stem cell graft donor, taken from the stem cell graft. These receptors all stem from a human donor who donated a stem cell graft to a child with acute myeloid leukemia. CDR3s include the opening cysteine and the closing phenylalanine or tryptophan. D genes are given only for firm matches. Size tells how often a clone was seen (once, few, many) or the class of an expanded clone, and some rows leave it out.

V gene	J gene	clone size	D gene	CDR3 protein	CDR3 DNA
TRBV5-1	TRBJ2-1	.	.	CASSRAGTSDEQFF	TGCGCCAGCAGCAGGGCCGGGACTTCCGATGAGCAGTTCTTC
TRBV29-1	TRBJ1-2	few	TRBD1	CSVVGQGHYGYTF	TGCAGCGTTGTGGGACAGGGCCACTATGGCTACACCTTC
TRBV27	TRBJ2-3	many	TRBD2	CASSFSGNTQYF	TGTGCCAGCAGTTTTAGCGGGAATACGCAGTATTTT
TRBV20-1	TRBJ2-1	few	.	CSASRLYEQFF	TGCAGTGCTAGTAGGTTATATGAGCAGTTCTTC
TRBV10-3	TRBJ2-2	many	.	CAISESRQSTGELFF	TGTGCCATCAGTGAGTCTCGCCAGAGCACCGGGGAGCTGTTTTTT
TRBV20-1	TRBJ1-5	.	.	CSASLVGTSSNQPQHF	TGCAGTGCTAGTCTGGTAGGGACCAGCAGCAATCAGCCCCAGCATTTT
TRBV5-1	TRBJ2-3	.	.	CASSLDRAKDTQYF	TGCGCCAGCAGCTTGGACAGGGCGAAAGATACGCAGTATTTT
TRBV7-9	TRBJ1-2	.	.	CASSLALQHYGYTF	TGTGCCAGCAGCTTAGCCTTACAGCATTATGGCTACACCTTC
TRBV5-1	TRBJ2-3	many	.	CASSLQGRTDTQYF	TGCGCCAGCAGCTTGCAGGGCCGCACAGATACGCAGTATTTT
TRBV18	TRBJ2-7	.	.	CASSSSEGPYEQYF	TGTGCCAGCTCAAGCTCGGAGGGGCCCTACGAGCAGTACTTC
TRBV7-3	TRBJ1-1	.	.	CASSLMGGVRNTEAFF	TGTGCCAGCAGCTTAATGGGAGGGGTTAGGAACACTGAAGCTTTCTTT
TRBV11-3	TRBJ2-2	few	.	CASSLVGVPGELFF	TGTGCCAGCAGCTTAGTGGGAGTTCCCGGGGAGCTGTTTTTT
TRBV4-1	TRBJ2-3	.	.	CASSHGGLGTDTQYF	TGCGCCAGCAGCCACGGGGGATTGGGCACAGATACGCAGTATTTT
TRBV7-2	TRBJ2-2	.	TRBD2	CASSLLAGGSTGELFF	TGTGCCAGCAGCTTACTAGCGGGAGGGTCCACCGGGGAGCTGTTTTTT
TRBV30	TRBJ1-1	few	.	CAWTPRTNTEAFF	TGTGCCTGGACTCCAAGGACGAACACTGAAGCTTTCTTT
TRBV5-1	TRBJ1-5	few	TRBD1	CASSLGPTGGYQPQHF	TGCGCCAGCAGCCTGGGGCCTACAGGGGGCTATCAGCCCCAGCATTTT
TRBV7-2	TRBJ2-1	.	.	CASSLAFRAYNEQFF	TGTGCCAGCAGCTTAGCGTTCCGGGCGTACAATGAGCAGTTCTTC
TRBV27	TRBJ2-1	few	.	CASVGKRGFF	TGTGCCAGCGTGGGAAAGCGTGGTTTCTTC
TRBV13	TRBJ2-1	few	TRBD1	CASSGTGQGGNEQFF	TGTGCCAGCAGCGGAACGGGACAGGGCGGGAATGAGCAGTTCTTC
TRBV2	TRBJ1-5	few	.	CASSEARGYSNQPQHF	TGTGCCAGCAGTGAAGCGCGAGGGTATAGCAATCAGCCCCAGCATTTT
TRBV5-1	TRBJ2-1	few	.	CASSLGQENNEQFF	TGCGCCAGCAGCTTGGGACAGGAAAACAATGAGCAGTTCTTC
TRBV2	TRBJ2-3	.	TRBD1	CASSRDRVTDTQYF	TGTGCCAGCAGCCGGGACAGGGTCACAGATACGCAGTATTTT
TRBV12-3/TRBV12-4	TRBJ2-1	many	TRBD2	CASSVLAGVNEQFF	TGTGCCAGCAGTGTCCTAGCGGGCGTCAATGAGCAGTTCTTC
TRBV7-2	TRBJ2-7	.	.	CASSLGTGRAILEQYF	TGTGCCAGCAGCTTGGGGACCGGCCGAGCGATCCTCGAGCAGTACTTC
TRBV20-1	TRBJ2-7	few	.	CSAPDRLTSSYEQYF	TGCAGTGCTCCCGATCGTTTGACGAGCTCCTACGAGCAGTACTTC
TRBV20-1	TRBJ2-1	.	.	CSARYSGWNEQFF	TGCAGTGCTAGGTACAGCGGATGGAATGAGCAGTTCTTC
TRBV12-3/TRBV12-4	TRBJ1-5	.	.	CASSPTGISYSNQPQHF	TGTGCCAGCAGTCCCACAGGGATTTCCTATAGCAATCAGCCCCAGCATTTT
TRBV5-1	TRBJ2-4	few	TRBD2	CASSQSGEAKNIQYF	TGCGCCAGCAGTCAAAGCGGGGAGGCCAAAAACATTCAGTACTTC
TRBV7-9	TRBJ1-2	.	.	CASIGGNNYGYTF	TGTGCCAGCATCGGAGGGAATAACTATGGCTACACCTTC
TRBV10-3	TRBJ2-1	few	TRBD2	CAISDPIRTGLATEQFF	TGTGCCATCAGTGACCCCATCAGGACGGGACTAGCGACTGAGCAGTTCTTC
TRBV25-1	TRBJ1-1	.	.	CASRPYRNSGAFF	TGTGCCAGCAGACCCTACAGGAATTCGGGAGCTTTCTTT
TRBV3-1	TRBJ2-3	.	.	CASSQDWTLPGDTQYF	TGTGCCAGCAGCCAAGATTGGACGCTACCCGGAGATACGCAGTATTTT
TRBV27	TRBJ2-4	.	.	CASSPRQLAKNIQYF	TGTGCCAGCAGTCCCAGGCAGCTAGCCAAAAACATTCAGTACTTC
TRBV7-2	TRBJ2-5	.	TRBD1	CASSSPGTGVWTQYF	TGTGCCAGCAGCTCCCCCGGGACAGGGGTTTGGACCCAGTACTTC
TRBV20-1	TRBJ1-3	few	.	CSAREVSGGWNTIYF	TGCAGTGCTAGAGAGGTGTCGGGGGGTTGGAACACCATATATTTT
TRBV10-3	TRBJ1-2	.	.	CAISDQDGYGYTF	TGTGCCATCAGTGACCAGGACGGCTATGGCTACACCTTC
TRBV20-1	TRBJ1-5	.	TRBD1	CSATPGQLLNQPQHF	TGCAGTGCTACCCCGGGACAGCTCCTGAATCAGCCCCAGCATTTT
TRBV6-4	TRBJ2-1	few	.	CASSDSEGDFNEQFF	TGTGCCAGCAGTGACTCGGAGGGAGACTTTAATGAGCAGTTCTTC
TRBV11-1	TRBJ1-5	few	.	CASSFGYDSNQPQHF	TGTGCCAGCAGCTTTGGGTACGATAGCAATCAGCCCCAGCATTTT
TRBV12-3/TRBV12-4	TRBJ2-1	few	TRBD1	CASRSDRGNYNEQFF	TGTGCCAGCAGGAGCGACAGGGGTAACTACAATGAGCAGTTCTTC
TRBV30	TRBJ2-6	few	.	CAFGGKASGANVLTF	TGTGCCTTTGGGGGTAAGGCCTCTGGGGCCAACGTCCTGACTTTC
TRBV12-3/TRBV12-4	TRBJ2-5	few	TRBD2	CASSLGVAGAGETQYF	TGTGCCAGCAGTTTGGGGGTAGCGGGGGCGGGGGAGACCCAGTACTTC
TRBV20-1	TRBJ2-7	few	TRBD2	CSAPSLSGPSYEQYF	TGCAGTGCTCCGTCCCTTAGCGGGCCCTCCTACGAGCAGTACTTC
TRBV28	TRBJ1-5	few	.	CASSTPVFRGGNQPQHF	TGTGCCAGCAGTACGCCGGTTTTCCGGGGCGGAAATCAGCCCCAGCATTTT
TRBV18	TRBJ2-5	few	TRBD1	CASSPLAGGSGETQYF	TGTGCCAGCTCACCACTCGCAGGGGGCTCGGGAGAGACCCAGTACTTC
TRBV25-1	TRBJ1-5	.	.	CASNTGDQPQHF	TGTGCCAGCAATACAGGTGATCAGCCCCAGCATTTT
TRBV20-1	TRBJ2-3	few	TRBD2	CSARQLAGGFSTDTQYF	TGCAGTGCTAGACAGCTAGCGGGAGGGTTCAGCACAGATACGCAGTATTTT
TRBV27	TRBJ2-7	.	.	CASSLEVRPASSYEQYF	TGTGCCAGCAGTTTAGAGGTACGACCGGCTAGCTCCTACGAGCAGTACTTC
TRBV3-1	TRBJ1-1	.	.	CASSQDGSGTEAFF	TGTGCCAGCAGCCAAGATGGATCAGGGACTGAAGCTTTCTTT
TRBV11-2	TRBJ1-1	.	TRBD1	CASSSTHRGHVSLEAFF	TGTGCCAGCAGCTCGACTCACAGGGGGCATGTCTCCTTAGAAGCTTTCTTT
TRBV7-8	TRBJ1-5	many	.	CASSDSSRGSQPQHF	TGTGCCAGCAGCGATTCATCCCGGGGGAGTCAGCCCCAGCATTTT
TRBV10-3	TRBJ2-5	medium-sized	.	CAISGGETQYF	TGTGCCATCAGTGGGGGGGAGACCCAGTACTTC
TRBV6-5	TRBJ2-5	.	TRBD1	CASSYTGGTQYF	TGTGCCAGCAGTTACACAGGGGGGACCCAGTACTTC
TRBV12-3/TRBV12-4	TRBJ1-1	.	.	CASRQQWNTEAFF	TGTGCCAGCAGACAACAGTGGAACACTGAAGCTTTCTTT
TRBV20-1	TRBJ2-3	few	.	CSARSRAGGADTQYF	TGCAGTGCTAGATCGAGGGCAGGGGGGGCAGATACGCAGTATTTT